This T cell receptor (beta chain) comes out of a study of T cell changes during pregnancy in multiple sclerosis (dated by TCRdb to about 2019). The study in broad terms: Changes in the T cell repertoire over the course of pregnancy were examined in this study in women with multiple sclerosis.

To prepare the library, the immunoSEQ multiplex PCR assay was applied. Here the immuneACCESS table is served through TCRdb, limited to in-frame sequences with V and J called. Missing clones are a known gap in these copies; in checked studies unresolved V genes cover under half, and the rest lacks a known reason. The sample includes 45,000 to 55,000 clones, with about 92% observed a single time. The ten biggest clones cover more than 0.15% of the sample. The CDR3, from cysteine to phenylalanine, totals 15 residues. Kept here is only the CDR3 DNA, which spans 45 bases and is read in frame from base 1. The germline V gene yields LGHNA for CDR1 and YSLEER for CDR2. V lost 0 bases and J lost 3 bases; the stretch between them is 11 bases long. Comment on this clone: Its antigen is not yet known. Per-base qualities were not stored, and no clone one base away is much larger.

This sequence uses TRBV4-3 and TRBJ1-2, and the D gene may be TRBD1, 5 bases matching. The material sequenced was CD4+ T cells from peripheral blood mononuclear cells, taken after pregnancy. The clonotype was recovered from a female donor in good health, enrolled as a control in a pregnancy study. The DNA is as follows: TGCGCCAGCAGCCAAGACCGCGGGGGGGACTATGGCTACACCTTC. It codes for CASSQDRGGDYGYTF.